The T cell receptor beta chain described here comes from a study of post-analysis software for immune sequencing data. Researchers reported that TCR beta cDNA libraries carried unique molecular identifiers. A population of roughly 0.85 to 10 million T cells gave rise to 450,000 to 500,000 cDNA molecules. TCRdb analysed the PCR reads with MiXCR anew, one entry per CDR3 protein. This sample carries 700,000 to 800,000 distinct CDR3 sequences, 30% of them seen once, and the ten largest clones take 0.56%. Study outcomes and limitations: A significant reduction in normalized Chao1 diversity was observed in multiple sclerosis patients versus controls. TRBV segments more frequent in patients than in controls numbered roughly 5 and included TRBV5-6, TRBV5-1 and TRBV20-1. Co-batched samples clustered tightly together by F measure.

Germline CDR1 reads LGHDT; CDR2 reads YNNKEL (reference sequence). The CDR3 has 18 residues. The V gene lost 0 bases and the J gene lost 0 bases, with 14 bases spanning the gap. Note on this clonotype: Antigen: not known.

The sequence came from a girl between 10 and 17 years old with multiple sclerosis. J is TRBJ2-2 and V is TRBV3-1; the D gene is possibly TRBD2 (6 bases). Sequences were obtained from blood. CDR3 region: CASSQDPIAVANTGELFF. The CDR3 coding sequence is TGTGCCAGCAGCCAAGACCCGATAGCGGTCGCGAACACCGGGGAGCTGTTTTTT.